Below, 8 T cell receptor beta chains from the same sample are listed, as sequenced in a study of T-cell memory formation after mild COVID-19. TCRdb re-called the 5' RACE reads through MiXCR, storing one row per CDR3 protein. The repertoire consists of 120,000 to 150,000 distinct CDR3 sequences, with 15% to 20% occurring once and the leading ten covering approximately 2.4%. The sequenced sample consisted of PBMCs or a T cell subset sorted from them (not recorded which). The receptors originated from an adult woman who had mild COVID-19 (a few samples of this study predate the infection). Cell type and time point are not known.

This clonotype came up a few times. The V gene is TRBV20-1, the J gene TRBJ2-3; D ambiguous. The CDR3 consists of 12 residues. Germline lookup yields CDR1 DFQATT and CDR2 SNEGSKA (reference sequence). V lost 3 bases and J 4 bases, leaving 8 bases between the germline ends. CDR3 amino acids: CSASDGADTQYF. In DNA, the CDR3 is TGCAGTGCTAGCGATGGTGCAGATACGCAGTATTTT.

The chain combines TRBV5-5 with TRBJ2-2; TRBD1 is a possible D gene (5 bases). V was shortened by 1 base and J by 3 bases, with 10 bases between the two germline ends. Per the germline V gene, CDR1 is SGHKS and CDR2 is YYEKEE (reference sequence). This CDR3 region has 15 residues. CDR3 nucleotide sequence: TGTGCCAGCAGCTTGTTTGACAGAGACACCGGGGAGCTGTTTTTT. Translation gives CASSLFDRDTGELFF.

The rearrangement uses TRBV12-3 or TRBV12-4 and TRBJ2-5; D possibly uses TRBD1 or TRBD2 (6 bases each). The CDR3 contains 15 residues. Trimming shortened V by 3 bases and J by 1 base, and 12 bases separated the two germline ends. The CDR3 region has the DNA TGTGCCAGCAGTTTCGGGGGCAGGGTCCAAGAGACCCAGTACTTC. Protein sequence: CASSFGGRVQETQYF.

The chain recombines TRBV20-1 with TRBJ1-1, with D tentatively TRBD1 (6 bases). In germline, CDR1 is DFQATT, CDR2 SNEGSKA (reference sequence). V lost 2 bases and J lost 1, with 14 bases in between. The CDR3 runs 15 residues. CDR3 nucleotides: TGCAGTGCTAGACCCGGGACAACGGAGAACACTGAAGCTTTCTTT. This translates into CSARPGTTENTEAFF.

The chain couples TRBV20-1 to TRBJ2-1, with 8 bases that match TRBD2. CDR3 length equals 14 residues. Germline loops: CDR1 DFQATT, CDR2 SNEGSKA (reference sequence). V shed 6 bases, J shed 2 bases, and the junction held 6 bases outside the gene matches. The CDR3 sequence: CSANTLAAYNEQFF. DNA of the CDR3: TGCAGTGCGAACACACTAGCGGCCTACAATGAGCAGTTCTTC.

The chain recombines TRBV7-2 with TRBJ2-4; no clear D. CDR1 is SGHTA, CDR2 FQGNSA, per germline. Trimming removed 1 base from V and 0 bases from J, with 7 bases in between. The CDR3 sequence is 15 residues long. The CDR3 bases are TGTGCCAGCAGCTTAGACAGCTTAGCCAAAAACATTCAGTACTTC. Its translation is CASSLDSLAKNIQYF.

The table lists this clonotype with a few counts. The V call is TRBV20-1, the J call TRBJ2-1; the match to TRBD2 covers 7 bases. The germline CDR1 and CDR2 sequences are DFQATT and SNEGSKA (reference sequence). Unmatched junction bases numbered 13, after V lost 3 bases and J lost 2 bases. CDR3 length: 17 amino acids. For the CDR3, the DNA is TGCAGTGCTAGGGGCCGAAGCGGGATGATCCCCTACAATGAGCAGTTCTTC. Protein product: CSARGRSGMIPYNEQFF.

This clonotype was detected ten times or more. CDR3 in DNA: TGCGCCAGCAGCTTGTTGAGAAGCGGGGGCAGCACAGATACGCAGTATTTT. Its protein is CASSLLRSGGSTDTQYF. The chain has TRBV5-1 and TRBJ2-3; 8 nucleotides match TRBD2. Germline CDR1 SGHRS, CDR2 YFSETQ. This CDR3 comprises 17 residues. The V segment lost 1 base and the J segment 0 bases; nucleotides outside the gene matches: 7.